This T cell receptor (beta chain) came from a study of T cells expressing NK-cell markers. TCRdb processed the 5' RACE reads again and assigns one entry to each CDR3 protein, with no DNA. Its table records about 460,000 distinct CDR3 sequences. CDR1 SGHAT and CDR2 FQNNGV come from the germline V gene. This CDR3 comprises 16 residues. This chain links TRBV11-2 with TRBJ1-3. The sequence was collected from a woman aged 45-59 years in good health. The sequenced sample was blood T cells: a sorted CD56 or NKG2C T cell subset, CD4+ or CD8+ T cells, or bulk PBMC T cells (not recorded which). CDR3 sequence: CASSKGIDSDRDTIYF. Full variable domain (remainder filled in from reference TRBV11-2 and TRBJ1-3): EAGVAQSPRYKIIEKRQSVAFWCNPISGHATLYWYQQILGQGPKLLIQFQNNGVVDDSQLPKDRFSAERLKGVDSTLKIQPAKLEDSAVYLCASSKGIDSDRDTIYFGEGSWLTVV.